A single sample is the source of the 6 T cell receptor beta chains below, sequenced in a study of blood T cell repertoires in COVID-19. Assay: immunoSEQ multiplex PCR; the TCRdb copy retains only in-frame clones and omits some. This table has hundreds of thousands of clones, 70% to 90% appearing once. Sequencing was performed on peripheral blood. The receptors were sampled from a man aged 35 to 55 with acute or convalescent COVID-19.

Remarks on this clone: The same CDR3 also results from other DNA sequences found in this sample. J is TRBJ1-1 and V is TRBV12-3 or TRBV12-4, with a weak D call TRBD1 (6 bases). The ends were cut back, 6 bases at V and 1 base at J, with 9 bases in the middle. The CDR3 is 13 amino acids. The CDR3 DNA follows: TGTGCCAGCAGCACACAGGGGAACACTGAAGCTTTCTTT. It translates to CASSTQGNTEAFF.

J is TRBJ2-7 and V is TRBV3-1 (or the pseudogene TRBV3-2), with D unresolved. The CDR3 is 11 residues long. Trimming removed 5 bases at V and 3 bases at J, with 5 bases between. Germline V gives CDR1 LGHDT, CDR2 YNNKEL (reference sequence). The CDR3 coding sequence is TGTGCCAGCAGCGTTAACTACGAGCAGTACTTC. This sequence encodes CASSVNYEQYF.

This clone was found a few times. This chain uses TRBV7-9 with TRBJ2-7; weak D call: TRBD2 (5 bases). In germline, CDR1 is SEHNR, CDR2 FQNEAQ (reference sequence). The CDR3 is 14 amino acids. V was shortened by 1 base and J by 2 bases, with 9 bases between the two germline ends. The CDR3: CASSLVDGAYEQYF. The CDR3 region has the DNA TGTGCCAGCAGCTTAGTGGACGGGGCCTACGAGCAGTACTTC.

CDR3 protein: CASSPQGSSGNTIYF. The CDR3 DNA sequence: TGTGCCAGCAGTCCCCAGGGCTCTTCTGGAAACACCATATATTTT. This chain joins TRBV27 and TRBJ1-3; D might be TRBD1 (5 bases). CDR3 size: 15 residues. V lost 5 bases and J lost 1, with 12 bases in between. Germline V gives CDR1 MNHEY, CDR2 SMNVEV (reference sequence).

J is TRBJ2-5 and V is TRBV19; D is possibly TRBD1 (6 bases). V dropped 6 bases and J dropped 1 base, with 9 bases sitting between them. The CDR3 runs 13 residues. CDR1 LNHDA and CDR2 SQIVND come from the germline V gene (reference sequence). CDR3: CASRGAAQETQYF. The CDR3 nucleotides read TGTGCCAGTAGGGGGGCAGCCCAAGAGACCCAGTACTTC.

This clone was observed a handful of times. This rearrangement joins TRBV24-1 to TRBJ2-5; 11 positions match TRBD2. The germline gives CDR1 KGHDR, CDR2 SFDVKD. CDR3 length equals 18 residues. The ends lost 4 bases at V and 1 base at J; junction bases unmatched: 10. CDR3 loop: CATSEGRLAGGTQETQYF. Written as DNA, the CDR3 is TGTGCCACCAGTGAGGGGAGGCTAGCGGGGGGAACCCAAGAGACCCAGTACTTC.